The T cell receptor beta chain under discussion was sequenced for a study of blood T cells in healthy people across ages (dated by TCRdb to between 2014 and 2017). About the investigation overall: In model experiments, template switching captured roughly one uniquely barcoded TCR beta cDNA molecule for every two T cells. Donors of different ages were randomly distributed across sequencing lanes to avoid experimental bias. Using the same blood draw, the study looked at two additional independent replicas of 1 million unique cDNA reads for two donors, one aged 18 to 30 and the other aged 80 or older. The donors were divided into four age groups: young (average around 15 years), middle-aged (almost 40), aged (about 61) and long-lived (roughly 86). The study measured age-related changes in TCR beta repertoire diversity using deep sequencing normalized with unique cDNA molecular identifiers. Results the study describes overall, beyond this receptor: Because profiling used bulk unsorted PBMCs, naive and antigen-experienced compartments could not be compared conclusively. Observed TCR beta diversity per million T cells fell roughly linearly with age, and a significant reduction was already apparent by age about 36. Compared with the aged group, the long-lived group had more naive CD4+ T cells, fewer expanded clones and increased TCR diversity, a pattern suggesting age selection. Because the CMV infection status of the donors was unknown, age-related changes in expanded clonotypes may potentially have been confounded. The percentage of naive T cells measured by flow cytometry correlated strongly with observed TCR beta diversity. Estimates of total diversity based on one million sequenced T cells were regarded as lower bounds and as underestimates.

The method behind the library was 5' RACE. A second PCR of about 7 to 12 cycles was run with a J-beta primer mix and a sample-barcoded 5' primer. A unique molecular identifier was introduced onto each TCR beta cDNA molecule by a template-switch 5' adaptor carrying 12 random nucleotides. Each sample yielded at least 3 million CDR3-containing paired-end reads. First-strand cDNA synthesis was performed from all RNA using the Mint cDNA synthesis kit, with priming by a TRBC-specific oligonucleotide. All cDNA was treated with uracil-DNA glycosylase and then went through a first 18-cycle PCR with the universal primers M1SS and BC2_uni_R. In the authors' own workflow: Each sample was normalized by randomly selecting 1 million high-quality reads, each carrying a distinct molecular identifier. Instead of being binned into consensus sequences, reads with shared molecular identifiers were discarded. MiTCR, with a Q25 quality threshold and the strictest error-elimination algorithm, was used for CDR3 identification, clonotype clustering and error correction. A nonparametric unseen species model using Euler transformation provided a lower-bound estimate of total TCR beta diversity. TCRdb reran the public reads through fastp at Q25 and MiXCR, keeping productive beta chains. Every entry covers one CDR3 protein and lists the most common genes and DNA from its rows. The V and J calls, along with clone size, are taken from TCRdb and not from the paper's own processing. This sample has some 1,800,000 distinct CDR3 sequences in its table, and 35% to 50% of those were observed once. The ten largest clones add up to roughly 23% of the sample.

Details on this clonotype: Its binding antigen is unknown. No quality values exist for individual bases; no much larger clone is one base distant.

Sequences DFQATT (CDR1) and SNEGSKA (CDR2) are obtained from the germline V gene (reference sequence). V and J are truncated by 0 bases and 2 bases respectively, leaving an intervening sequence of 14 bases. Taken from cysteine to phenylalanine, the CDR3 has 15 residues. Only the CDR3 DNA stays, 45 bases, in frame from base 1. Donors were a few dozen systemically healthy Caucasian individuals from Russia aged roughly 6 to 95 years. About 9.8 milliliters of peripheral blood were drawn from each donor into EDTA-treated Vacutainer tubes. Ficoll-Paque density-gradient centrifugation was used to isolate PBMCs, with at least 6.5 million per sample. Total RNA was extracted from PBMCs with Trizol reagent, with at least 6 micrograms obtained per sample. Naive CD45RAhigh/CD27high T cell percentages were measured by flow cytometry on a PBMC aliquot from every donor.

This clonotype was obtained from a human donor in good health. The chain was built from TRBV20-1 and TRBJ2-7; the D gene is possibly TRBD1, with 6 bases matching. The sequenced sample was blood. The CDR3 protein is CSARDSGAAAYEQYF. The DNA is TGCAGTGCTAGAGATTCAGGGGCCGCAGCCTACGAGCAGTACTTC.